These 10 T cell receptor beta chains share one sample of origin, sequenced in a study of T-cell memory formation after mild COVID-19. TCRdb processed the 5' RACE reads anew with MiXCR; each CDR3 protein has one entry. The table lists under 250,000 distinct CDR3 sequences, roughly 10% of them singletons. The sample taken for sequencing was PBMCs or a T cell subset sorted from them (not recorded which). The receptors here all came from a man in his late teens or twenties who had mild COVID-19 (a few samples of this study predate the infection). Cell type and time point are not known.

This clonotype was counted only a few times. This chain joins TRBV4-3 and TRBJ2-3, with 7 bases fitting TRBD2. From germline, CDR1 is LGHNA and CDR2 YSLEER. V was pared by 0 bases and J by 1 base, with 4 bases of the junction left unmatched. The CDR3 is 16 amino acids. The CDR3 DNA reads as TGCGCCAGCAGCCAAGATGGAGCGGGGCGCACAGATACGCAGTATTTT. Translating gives CASSQDGAGRTDTQYF.

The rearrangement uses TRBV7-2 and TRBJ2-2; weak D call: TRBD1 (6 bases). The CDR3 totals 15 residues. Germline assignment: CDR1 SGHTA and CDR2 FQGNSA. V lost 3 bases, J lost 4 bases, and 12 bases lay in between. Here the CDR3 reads CASSLRTDSTGELFF. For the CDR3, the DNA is TGTGCCAGCAGCTTGAGGACAGACTCCACCGGGGAGCTGTTTTTT.

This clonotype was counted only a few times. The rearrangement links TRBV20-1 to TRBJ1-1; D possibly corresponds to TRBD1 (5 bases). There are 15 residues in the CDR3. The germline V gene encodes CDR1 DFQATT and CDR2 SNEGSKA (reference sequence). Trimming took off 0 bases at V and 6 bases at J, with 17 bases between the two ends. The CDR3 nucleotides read TGCAGTGCTAGAGAAGGGTCAACGGGAGGGGCTGAAGCTTTCTTT. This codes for CSAREGSTGGAEAFF.

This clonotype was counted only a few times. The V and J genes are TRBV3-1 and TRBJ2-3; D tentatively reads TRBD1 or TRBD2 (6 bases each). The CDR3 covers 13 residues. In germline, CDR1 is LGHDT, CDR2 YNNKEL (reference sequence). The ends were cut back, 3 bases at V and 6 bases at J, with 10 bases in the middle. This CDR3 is CASSHRGADTQYF. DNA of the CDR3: TGTGCCAGCAGCCATAGGGGGGCGGATACGCAGTATTTT.

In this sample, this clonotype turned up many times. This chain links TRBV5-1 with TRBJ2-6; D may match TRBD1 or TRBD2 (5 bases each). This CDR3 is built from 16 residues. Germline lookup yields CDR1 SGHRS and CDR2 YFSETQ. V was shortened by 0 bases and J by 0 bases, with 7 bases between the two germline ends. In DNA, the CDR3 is TGCGCCAGCAGCTTGGTTGGGACCTCTGGGGCCAACGTCCTGACTTTC. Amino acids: CASSLVGTSGANVLTF.

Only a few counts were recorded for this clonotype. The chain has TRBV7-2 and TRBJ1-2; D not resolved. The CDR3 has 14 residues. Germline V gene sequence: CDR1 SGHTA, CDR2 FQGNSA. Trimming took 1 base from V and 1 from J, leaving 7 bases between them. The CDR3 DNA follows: TGTGCCAGCAGCTTAGATGCGGTTAACTATGGCTACACCTTC. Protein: CASSLDAVNYGYTF.

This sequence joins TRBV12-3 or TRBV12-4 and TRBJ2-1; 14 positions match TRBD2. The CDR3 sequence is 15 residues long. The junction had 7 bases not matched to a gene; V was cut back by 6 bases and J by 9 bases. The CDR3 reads CASRRLAGGIGEQFF. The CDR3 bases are TGTGCCAGCAGACGACTAGCGGGGGGGATTGGTGAGCAGTTCTTC.

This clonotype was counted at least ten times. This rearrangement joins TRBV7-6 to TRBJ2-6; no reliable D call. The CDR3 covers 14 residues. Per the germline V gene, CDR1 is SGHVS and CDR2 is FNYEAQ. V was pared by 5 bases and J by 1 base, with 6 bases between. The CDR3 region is CASSPQSGANVLTF. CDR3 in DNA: TGTGCCAGCAGCCCCCAGTCTGGGGCCAACGTCCTGACTTTC.

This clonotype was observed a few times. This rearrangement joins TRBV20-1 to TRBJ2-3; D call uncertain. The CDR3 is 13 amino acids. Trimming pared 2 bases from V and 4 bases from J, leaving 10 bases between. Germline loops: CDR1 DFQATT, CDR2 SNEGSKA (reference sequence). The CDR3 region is CSARPSVADTQYF. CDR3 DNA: TGCAGTGCTAGACCCAGCGTAGCAGATACGCAGTATTTT.

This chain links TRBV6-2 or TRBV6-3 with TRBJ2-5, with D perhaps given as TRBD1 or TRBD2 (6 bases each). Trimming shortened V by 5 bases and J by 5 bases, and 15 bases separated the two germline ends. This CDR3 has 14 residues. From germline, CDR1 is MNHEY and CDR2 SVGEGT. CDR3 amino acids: CASSTEGGMETQYF. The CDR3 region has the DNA TGTGCCAGCAGTACGGAGGGGGGTATGGAGACCCAGTACTTC.